The clone carrying this TCR beta chain has more than one count but fewer than ten. Its matching antigen is unknown. Treatment given: oral pan-JAK inhibitor, 5-10 mg twice daily. The entry originates in a study of CD8+ T cells in alopecia areata. The overall study: Dosing spanned 6 to 18 months on tofacitinib, then 6 months off drug. Severity among treated patients was scored by the percentage of scalp area affected. Study-level results: In scalp samples, resident alphabeta T cells of normal skin are also sequenced.

RNA, once extracted, was reverse transcribed into cDNA for use as the sequencing template. Data came from immunoSEQ multiplex PCR; TCRdb stores just in-frame clones and leaves some out. The sample has a few hundred thousand clones, 35% to 45% seen once. This receptor was identified in a human donor with alopecia areata. The sample in question was CD4+ T cells sorted from blood, obtained at approximately week 30, from a patient treated with tofacitinib.

For the CDR3, the DNA is TGCAGCGTTGAACGGGGCGTAACAGATACGCAGTATTTT. Amino acid sequence: CSVERGVTDTQYF. The V call is TRBV29-1, the J call TRBJ2-3; D may correspond to TRBD1 or TRBD2 (5 bases each). Per the germline V gene, CDR1 is SQVTM and CDR2 is ANQGSEA. Trimming stripped 2 bases from V and 3 bases from J, with 9 bases between. CDR3 size: 13 residues.